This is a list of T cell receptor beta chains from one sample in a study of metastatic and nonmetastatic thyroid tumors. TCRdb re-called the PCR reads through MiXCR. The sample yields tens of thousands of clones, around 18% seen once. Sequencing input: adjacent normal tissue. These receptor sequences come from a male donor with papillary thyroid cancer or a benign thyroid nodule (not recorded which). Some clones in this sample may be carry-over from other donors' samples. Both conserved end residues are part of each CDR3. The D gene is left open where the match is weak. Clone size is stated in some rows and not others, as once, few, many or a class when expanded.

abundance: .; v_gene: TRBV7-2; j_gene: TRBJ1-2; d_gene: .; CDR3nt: TGTGCCAGCAGCCCTAGGGCAGGGGCCGGCTACACCTTC; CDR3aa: CASSPRAGAGYTF
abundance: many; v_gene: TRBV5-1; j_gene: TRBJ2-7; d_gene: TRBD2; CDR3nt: TGCGCCACCCGGGGGGTCTACGAGCAGTACTTC; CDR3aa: CATRGVYEQYF
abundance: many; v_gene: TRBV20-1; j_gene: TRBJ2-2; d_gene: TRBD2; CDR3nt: TGCAGTGCTAGATCATTATATTTACTAGCGGGAACGAACACCGGGGAGCTGTTTTTT; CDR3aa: CSARSLYLLAGTNTGELFF
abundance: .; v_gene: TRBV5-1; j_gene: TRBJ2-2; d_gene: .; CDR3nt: TGCGCCAGCAGGAGCACAGCGAACACCGGGGAGCTGTTTTTT; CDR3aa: CASRSTANTGELFF
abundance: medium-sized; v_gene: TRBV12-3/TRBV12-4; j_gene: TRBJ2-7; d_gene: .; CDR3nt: TGTGCCAGCAATTACAGGTGGGAACCCTACGAGCAGTACTTC; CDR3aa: CASNYRWEPYEQYF
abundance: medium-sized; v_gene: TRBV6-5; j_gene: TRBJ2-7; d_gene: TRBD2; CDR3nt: TGTGCCAGCAGTTACTCGCATCAGGGACTAGCGGGGGGGTCGGAGCAGTACTTC; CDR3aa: CASSYSHQGLAGGSEQYF
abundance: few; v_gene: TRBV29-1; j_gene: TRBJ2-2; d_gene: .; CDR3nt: TGCAGCGTCGTTAGTGGCGCGGAGCTGTTTTTT; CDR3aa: CSVVSGAELFF
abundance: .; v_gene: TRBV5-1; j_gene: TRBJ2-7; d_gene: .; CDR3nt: TGCGCCAGCAGCGGGGCCGGGGGTTTTTCCTACGAGCAGTACTTC; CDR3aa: CASSGAGGFSYEQYF
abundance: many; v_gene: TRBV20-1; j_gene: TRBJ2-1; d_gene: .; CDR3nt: TGCAGTTCTCAGGGCATCGGGAGAACCACCTACAATGAGCAGTTCTTC; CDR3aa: CSSQGIGRTTYNEQFF
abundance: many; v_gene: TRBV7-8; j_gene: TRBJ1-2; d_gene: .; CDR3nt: TGTGCCAGCAGCTTCGACAGAAACTATGGCTACACCTTC; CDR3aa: CASSFDRNYGYTF
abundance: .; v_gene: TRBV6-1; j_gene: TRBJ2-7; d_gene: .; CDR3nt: TGTGCCAGCAGTAGGGAAGGGGGGACCACCGCTGAAGAGCAGTACTTC; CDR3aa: CASSREGGTTAEEQYF
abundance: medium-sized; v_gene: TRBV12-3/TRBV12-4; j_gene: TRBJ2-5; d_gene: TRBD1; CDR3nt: TGTGCCAGCAGTTATCTGACAGGGGGCCGGGTAGGGACCCAGTACTTC; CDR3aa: CASSYLTGGRVGTQYF
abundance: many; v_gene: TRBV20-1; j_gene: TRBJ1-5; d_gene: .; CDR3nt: TGCAGTGCTGTATACTCCGGACGCAATCAGCCCCAGCATTTT; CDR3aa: CSAVYSGRNQPQHF
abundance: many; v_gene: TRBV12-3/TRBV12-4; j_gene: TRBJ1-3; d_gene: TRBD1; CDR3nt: TGTGCCAGCAGTTACTGGACAGGGGCCTTAGGGGGAAACACCATATATTTT; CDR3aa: CASSYWTGALGGNTIYF
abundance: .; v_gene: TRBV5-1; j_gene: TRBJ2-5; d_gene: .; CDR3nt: TGCGCCAGCAGCTTTGGTGGAGAGACCCAGTACTTC; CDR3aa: CASSFGGETQYF
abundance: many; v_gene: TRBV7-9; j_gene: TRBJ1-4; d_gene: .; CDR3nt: TGTGCCAGCAGCTTCGACCACGGGTCTACAAAACTGTTTTTT; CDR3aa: CASSFDHGSTKLFF
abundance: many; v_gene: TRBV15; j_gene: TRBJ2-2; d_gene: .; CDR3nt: TGTGCCACCAGCATTGTTAGGCGCACCGGGGAGCTGTTTTTT; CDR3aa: CATSIVRRTGELFF
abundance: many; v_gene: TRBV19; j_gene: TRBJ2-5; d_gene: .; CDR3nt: TGTGCCAGTAGTGAATTTCGAGAGACCCAGTACTTC; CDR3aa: CASSEFRETQYF
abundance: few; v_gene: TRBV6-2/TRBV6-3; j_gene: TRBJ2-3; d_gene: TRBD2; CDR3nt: TGTGCCAGCAAGAGCGGGAGGATTGAGGATACGCAGTATTTT; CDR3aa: CASKSGRIEDTQYF
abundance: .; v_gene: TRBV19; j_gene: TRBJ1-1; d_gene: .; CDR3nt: TGTGCCAGTAGTTGGGAGGGAAATCGGTGGGTCACTGAAGCTTTCTTT; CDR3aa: CASSWEGNRWVTEAFF
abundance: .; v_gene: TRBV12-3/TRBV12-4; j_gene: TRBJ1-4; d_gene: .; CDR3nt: TGTGCCAGCTTCGGTGCAACTAATGAAAAACTGCTTTTT; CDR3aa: CASFGATNEKLLF
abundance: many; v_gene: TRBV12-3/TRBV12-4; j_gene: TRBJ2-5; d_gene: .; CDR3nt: TGTGCCAGCAGTTTGGTCGGTGGTAGCGCCGAAGAGACCCAGTACTTC; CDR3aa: CASSLVGGSAEETQYF
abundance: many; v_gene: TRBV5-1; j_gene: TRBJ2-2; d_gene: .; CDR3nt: TGCGCCAGCAGCTTGGCTGGGCAGAACACCGGGGAGCTGTTTTTT; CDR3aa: CASSLAGQNTGELFF
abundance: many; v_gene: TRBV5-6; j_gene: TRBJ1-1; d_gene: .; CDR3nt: TGTGCCAGCAGCTTAGGCCCGGCGGAAGGTCTATCCACTGAAGCTTTCTTT; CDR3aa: CASSLGPAEGLSTEAFF
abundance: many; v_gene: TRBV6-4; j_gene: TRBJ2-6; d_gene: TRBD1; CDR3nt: TGTGCCAGCAGTGTTGGACAGGGGACCGGGGCCAACGTCCTGACTTTC; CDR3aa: CASSVGQGTGANVLTF
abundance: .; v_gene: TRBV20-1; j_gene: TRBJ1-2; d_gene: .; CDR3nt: TGCAGTGCTAGAGCAGGAATAGCTAACTATGGCTACACCTTC; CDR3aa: CSARAGIANYGYTF
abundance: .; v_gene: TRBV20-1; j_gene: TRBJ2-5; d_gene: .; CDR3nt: TGCAGTGCTAGCCCCCTCGGGGATGAGACCCAGTACTTC; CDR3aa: CSASPLGDETQYF
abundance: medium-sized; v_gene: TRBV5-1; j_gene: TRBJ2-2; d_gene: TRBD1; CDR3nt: TGCGCCAGCAGGCGGACAGGGGCCGGGGAGCTGTTTTTT; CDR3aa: CASRRTGAGELFF
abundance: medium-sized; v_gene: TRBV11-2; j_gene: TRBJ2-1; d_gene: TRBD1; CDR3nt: TGTGCCAGCAGCTCCGGGCCAGGGGGCTCCAATGAGCAGTTCTTC; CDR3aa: CASSSGPGGSNEQFF
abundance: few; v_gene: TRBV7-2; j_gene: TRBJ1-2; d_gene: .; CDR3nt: TGTGCCAGCAGCTTAGTAGCCGGGGGGTGGGATGGCTACACCTTC; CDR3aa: CASSLVAGGWDGYTF
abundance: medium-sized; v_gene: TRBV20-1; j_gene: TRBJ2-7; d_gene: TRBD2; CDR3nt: TGCAGTGCCCTTCCTCGACTAGCGGGGGGATCCTACGAGCAGTACTTC; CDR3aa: CSALPRLAGGSYEQYF
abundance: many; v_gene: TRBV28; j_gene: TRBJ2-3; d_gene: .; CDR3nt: TGTGCCAGCAGCCGGGGACTCGGGGACACAGATACGCAGTATTTT; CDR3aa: CASSRGLGDTDTQYF
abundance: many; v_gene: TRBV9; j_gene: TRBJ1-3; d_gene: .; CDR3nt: TGTGCCAGCAGCGTAGGGGGAGGGGATCACACCATATATTTT; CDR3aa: CASSVGGGDHTIYF
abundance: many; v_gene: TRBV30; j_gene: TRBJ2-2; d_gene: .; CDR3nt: TGTGCCTGGAGTGTACGGACCGGGGAGCTGTTTTTT; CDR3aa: CAWSVRTGELFF
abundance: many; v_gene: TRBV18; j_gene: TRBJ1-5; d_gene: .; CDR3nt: TGTGCCAGCTCGCCGGATAATCAGCCCCAGCATTTT; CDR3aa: CASSPDNQPQHF
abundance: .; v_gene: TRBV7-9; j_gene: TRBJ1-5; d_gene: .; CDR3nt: TGTGCCAGCAGCTCGACCGGGTGGCCTCAGCATTTT; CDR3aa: CASSSTGWPQHF